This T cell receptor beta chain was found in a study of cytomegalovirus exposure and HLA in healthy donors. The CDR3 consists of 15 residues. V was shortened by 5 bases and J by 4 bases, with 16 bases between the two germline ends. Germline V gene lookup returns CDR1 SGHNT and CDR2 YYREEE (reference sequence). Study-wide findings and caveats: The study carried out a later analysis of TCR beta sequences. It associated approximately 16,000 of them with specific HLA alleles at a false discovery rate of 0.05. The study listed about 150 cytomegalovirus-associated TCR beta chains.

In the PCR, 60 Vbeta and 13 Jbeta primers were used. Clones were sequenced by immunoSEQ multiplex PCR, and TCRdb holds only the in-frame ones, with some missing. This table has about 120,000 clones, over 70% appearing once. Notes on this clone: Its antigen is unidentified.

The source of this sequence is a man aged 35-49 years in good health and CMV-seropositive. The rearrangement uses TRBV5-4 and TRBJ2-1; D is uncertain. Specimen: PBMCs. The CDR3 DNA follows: TGTGCCAGCAGATTCGACTTAGGCACATACAATGAGCAGTTCTTC. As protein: CASRFDLGTYNEQFF.